This T cell receptor beta chain was retrieved from a study of tumor-infiltrating lymphocytes in primary liver carcinoma. Study background: Primary liver carcinomas in the patients were surgically resected.

Alongside blood RNA obtained from unsorted whole blood, germline DNA was also extracted. Using a constant-region primer together with ProtoScript II reverse transcriptase, TCR beta cDNA was made from around 500 ng of total RNA. Employing slightly modified ARM-PCR, three nested multiplex PCR rounds were run, and these gave rise to the TCR beta libraries. MiXCR was run by TCRdb on the multiplex PCR reads, yielding one entry per CDR3 protein. Of about 200,000 distinct CDR3 sequences listed, less than 65% were seen once; the top ten hold about 7.1%. The sequenced sample consisted of peripheral blood. This clonotype was sampled from a woman aged 60 to 75 with primary liver carcinoma and hepatitis B virus infection.

The CDR3 sequence is CASSQRLVTDTQYF. CDR3 DNA sequence: TGCGCCAGCAGCCAAAGATTGGTCACAGATACGCAGTATTTT. The chain recombines TRBV4-1 with TRBJ2-3; no clear D. The germline V and J ends were trimmed by 2 bases and 2 bases, with 8 bases remaining between them. Looked up from germline, CDR1 is MGHRA and CDR2 is YSYEKL. This CDR3 is 14 amino acids long.